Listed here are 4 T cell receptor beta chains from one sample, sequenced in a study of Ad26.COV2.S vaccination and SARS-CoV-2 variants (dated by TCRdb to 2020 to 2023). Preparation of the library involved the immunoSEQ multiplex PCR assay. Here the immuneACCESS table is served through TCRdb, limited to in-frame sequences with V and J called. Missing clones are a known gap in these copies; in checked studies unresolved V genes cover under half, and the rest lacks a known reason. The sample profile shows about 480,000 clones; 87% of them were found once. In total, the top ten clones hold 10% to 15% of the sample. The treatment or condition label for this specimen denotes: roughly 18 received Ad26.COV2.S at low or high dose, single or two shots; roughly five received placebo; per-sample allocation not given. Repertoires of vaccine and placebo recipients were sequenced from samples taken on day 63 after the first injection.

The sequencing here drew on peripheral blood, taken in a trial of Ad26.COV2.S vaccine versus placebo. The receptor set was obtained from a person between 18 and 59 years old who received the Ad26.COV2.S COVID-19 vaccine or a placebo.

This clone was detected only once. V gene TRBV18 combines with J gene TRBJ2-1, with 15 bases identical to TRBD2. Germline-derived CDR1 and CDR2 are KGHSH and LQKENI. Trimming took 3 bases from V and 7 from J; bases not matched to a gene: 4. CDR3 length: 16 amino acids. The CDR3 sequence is CASSPTGTSGRNEQFF. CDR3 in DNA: TGTGCCAGCTCACCTACCGGGACTAGCGGGAGGAATGAGCAGTTCTTC.

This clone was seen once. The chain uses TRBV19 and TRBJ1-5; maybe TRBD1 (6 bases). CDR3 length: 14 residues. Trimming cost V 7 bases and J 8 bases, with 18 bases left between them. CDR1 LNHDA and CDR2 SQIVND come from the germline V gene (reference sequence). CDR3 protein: CASTGGTLREPQHF. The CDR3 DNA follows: TGTGCCAGTACTGGGGGCACTCTTCGGGAGCCCCAGCATTTT.

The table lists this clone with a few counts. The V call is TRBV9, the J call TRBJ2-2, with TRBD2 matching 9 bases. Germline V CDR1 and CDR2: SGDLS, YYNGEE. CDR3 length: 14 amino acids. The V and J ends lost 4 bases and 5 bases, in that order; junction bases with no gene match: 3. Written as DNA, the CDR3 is TGTGCCAGCAGCTCAACTAGCGGGACCGGGGAGCTGTTTTTT. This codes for CASSSTSGTGELFF.

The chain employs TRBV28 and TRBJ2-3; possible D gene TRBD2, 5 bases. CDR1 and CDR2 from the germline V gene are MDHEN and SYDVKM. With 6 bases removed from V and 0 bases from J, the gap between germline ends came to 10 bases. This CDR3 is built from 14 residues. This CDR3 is CASSMGASTDTQYF. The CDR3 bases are TGTGCCAGCAGCATGGGAGCTAGCACAGATACGCAGTATTTT.